This entry features one TCR beta chain sequence. What this receptor recognizes is not known. No per-base quality is available; no much larger clone lies one base away. V ends up 2 bases short and J 4 bases short, with an unmatched junction base count of 2. CDR1 SGHDT and CDR2 YYEEEE were looked up in the germline V gene. From the cysteine up to the phenylalanine, the CDR3 has a length of 14 residues. The read is trimmed to its CDR3 DNA, 42 bases read in frame from base 1. This entry belongs to a study of blood T cell repertoires in COVID-19 (dated by TCRdb to 2020 to 2021). Study-wide context: Samples covering the acute and convalescent phases of COVID-19 were provided by collaborators in the United States, Italy and Spain. The material from the prospective study consisted of cDNA or gDNA derived from T cells, B-cell-depleted T cells, or PBMCs. The repertoires were released in a freely available public database intended as a resource for research on the immune response to SARS-CoV-2. Where available, HLA class I and class II types were taken from metadata supplied by the sample provider and were not determined by assay-based typing. Subjects who had been exposed to COVID-19, were actively infected with it, or had recovered from it provided the deeply sampled blood TCRbeta repertoires that made up the dataset. The sample metadata nearly always contained a de-identified subject ID, COVID-19 status, age in years and sex. Samples came from the ongoing ImmuneRACE study (first 160 participants) plus 1,254 subjects from 6 global collaborators. Overall study outcomes, separate from this receptor: The amount of clinical and demographic metadata varied by source and participant and was provided uncurated.

TCRbeta CDR3 regions were amplified from genomic DNA using the immunoSEQ Assay, a bias-controlled multiplex PCR. In the original analysis: The number of nucleated cells in each sample was estimated by amplification of reference gene primers within the assay. Sequence reads were collapsed and filtered to measure the absolute abundance of every unique TCRbeta CDR3 rearrangement. For each sample, productive Simpson clonality was calculated as the square root of Simpson's diversity index across productive rearrangements. Held by TCRdb, this immuneACCESS table contains in-frame sequences only and omits some clones. Under half of the omission traces to an unresolved V gene where checked; the cause of the rest is unknown. From that table come the V and J calls and clone size; the DNA was used to work out D and trimming. The sample data list around 250,000 clones, and about 80% of these were observed just once. Of the sample, 4.4% falls within the top ten clones.

Whole blood was collected in K2EDTA tubes by collaborating institutions according to the institutions' own protocols. For TCRbeta analysis, collaborators shipped samples in one of three forms: frozen whole blood, isolated PBMCs, or DNA extracted from either of those sample types. This receptor chain uses TRBV5-6 and TRBJ2-1, with 8 bases in between that match TRBD2. The origin of this receptor is a middle-aged man with active or convalescent COVID-19. Sample: peripheral blood. The CDR3 protein sequence reads: CASSLAGEYNEQFF. The DNA sequence is given as TGTGCCAGCAGCTTAGCGGGGGAGTACAATGAGCAGTTCTTC.